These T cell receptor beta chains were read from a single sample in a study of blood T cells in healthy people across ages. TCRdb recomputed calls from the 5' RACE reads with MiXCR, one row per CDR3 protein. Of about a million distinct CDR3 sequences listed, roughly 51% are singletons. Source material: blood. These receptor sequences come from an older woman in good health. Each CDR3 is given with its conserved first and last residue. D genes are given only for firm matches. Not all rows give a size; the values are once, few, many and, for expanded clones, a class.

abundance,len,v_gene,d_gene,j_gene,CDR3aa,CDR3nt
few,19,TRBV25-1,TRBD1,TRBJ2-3,CASSDGRQGRRSSTDTQYF,TGTGCCAGCAGCGATGGGAGACAGGGCCGCCGATCCTCGACAGATACGCAGTATTTT
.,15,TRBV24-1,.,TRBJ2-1,CATSDLSGVGFEQFF,TGTGCCACCAGTGATTTGTCAGGGGTTGGGTTTGAGCAGTTCTTC
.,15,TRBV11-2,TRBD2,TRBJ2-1,CASSPLAGRYNEQFF,TGTGCCAGCAGCCCACTAGCGGGACGTTACAATGAGCAGTTCTTC
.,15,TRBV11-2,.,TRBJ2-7,CASSLVGENGRGAYF,TGTGCCAGCAGCTTAGTCGGAGAGAATGGGAGGGGGGCGTACTTC
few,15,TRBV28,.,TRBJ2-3,CASRGIGMGTDTQYF,TGTGCCAGCAGGGGGATTGGTATGGGAACAGATACGCAGTATTTT
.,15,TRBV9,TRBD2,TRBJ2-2,CASSALAGGTGELFF,TGTGCCAGCAGCGCCCTAGCGGGAGGGACCGGGGAGCTGTTTTTT
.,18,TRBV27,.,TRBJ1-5,CASSSPNRGGGMDQPQHF,TGTGCCAGCAGTTCCCCAAATCGGGGCGGGGGGATGGATCAGCCCCAGCATTTT
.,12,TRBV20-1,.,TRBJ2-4,CSAGGITGEQYF,TGCAGTGCTGGGGGGATAACAGGGGAGCAGTACTTC
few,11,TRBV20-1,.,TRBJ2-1,CSARQFNEQFF,TGCAGTGCTAGACAGTTCAATGAGCAGTTCTTC
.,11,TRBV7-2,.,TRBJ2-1,CASRLCNEQFF,TGTGCCAGCAGGCTTTGCAATGAGCAGTTCTTC
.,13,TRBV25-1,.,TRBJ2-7,CASSRDTPYEQYF,TGTGCCAGCAGTCGGGACACCCCCTACGAGCAGTACTTC
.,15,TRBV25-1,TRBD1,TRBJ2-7,CAGSGAGTVYYEQYF,TGTGCCGGCAGTGGGGCCGGGACAGTGTACTACGAGCAGTACTTC
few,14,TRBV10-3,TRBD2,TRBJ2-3,CAISIAGGLDTQYF,TGTGCCATCAGTATAGCGGGGGGGCTAGATACGCAGTATTTT
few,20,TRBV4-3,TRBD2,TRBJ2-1,CASSQLFGTSGSNPYNEQFF,TGCGCCAGCAGCCAACTCTTTGGAACTAGCGGGAGTAACCCCTACAATGAGCAGTTCTTC
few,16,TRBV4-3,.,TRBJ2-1,CASSQEPVLDRDEQFF,TGCGCCAGCAGCCAAGAGCCCGTATTGGATAGGGATGAGCAGTTCTTC
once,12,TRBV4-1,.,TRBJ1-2,CASSQRGWGYTF,TGCGCCAGCAGCCAGAGAGGATGGGGCTACACCTTC
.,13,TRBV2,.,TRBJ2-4,CASSERASWVQYF,TGTGCCAGCAGTGAACGGGCCTCCTGGGTCCAGTACTTC
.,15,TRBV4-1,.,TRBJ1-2,CASSLGTGAQGGYTF,TGCGCCAGCAGCCTAGGGACTGGAGCACAAGGGGGCTACACCTTC
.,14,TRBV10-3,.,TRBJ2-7,CAISDSGVQYEQYF,TGTGCCATCAGTGATAGTGGGGTTCAGTACGAGCAGTACTTC
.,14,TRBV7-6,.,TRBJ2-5,CASSFESRGETQYF,TGTGCCAGCAGCTTTGAAAGTCGGGGAGAGACCCAGTACTTC
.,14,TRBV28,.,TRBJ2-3,CASSLVGSGDKQYF,TGTGCCAGCAGTTTAGTAGGATCCGGGGATAAGCAGTATTTT
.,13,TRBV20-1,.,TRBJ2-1,CSARDMWLGEQFF,TGCAGTGCTAGAGATATGTGGTTAGGTGAGCAGTTCTTC
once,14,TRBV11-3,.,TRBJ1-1,CASSLDGENTEAFF,TGTGCCAGCAGCTTAGATGGAGAGAACACTGAAGCTTTCTTT
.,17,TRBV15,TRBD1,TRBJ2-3,CATSRPTGGGRSDTQYF,TGTGCCACCAGCAGGCCCACAGGGGGCGGAAGATCAGATACGCAGTATTTT
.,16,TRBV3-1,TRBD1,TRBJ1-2,CASSQAATGDYYGYTF,TGTGCCAGCAGCCAAGCGGCGACAGGGGACTACTATGGCTACACCTTC
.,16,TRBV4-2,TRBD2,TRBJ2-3,CASSPRLAGGHDTQYF,TGTGCCAGCAGCCCCCGACTAGCGGGAGGGCACGATACGCAGTATTTT
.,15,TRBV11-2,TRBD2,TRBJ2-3,CASSFATSGTDTQYF,TGTGCCAGCAGCTTCGCCACTAGCGGCACAGATACGCAGTATTTT
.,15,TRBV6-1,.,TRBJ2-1,CASSGAGKFYNEQFF,TGTGCCAGCAGTGGTGCCGGGAAGTTCTACAATGAGCAGTTCTTC
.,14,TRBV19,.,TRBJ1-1,CASSIGGFTRGAFF,TGTGCCAGTAGTATAGGAGGTTTTACCCGGGGGGCTTTCTTT
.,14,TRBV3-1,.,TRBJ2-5,CASSQGVQGETQYF,TGTGCCAGCAGCCAGGGGGTCCAGGGAGAGACCCAGTACTTC
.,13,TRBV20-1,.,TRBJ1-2,CSATRTANYGYTF,TGCAGTGCTACCAGGACAGCTAACTATGGCTACACCTTC
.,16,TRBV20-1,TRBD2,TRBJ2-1,CSANSYSGRRMDEQFF,TGCAGTGCTAACTCCTATAGCGGGAGACGGATGGATGAGCAGTTCTTC
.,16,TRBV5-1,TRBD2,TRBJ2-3,CASSFLAGTTTDTQYF,TGCGCCAGCAGCTTCCTAGCGGGTACAACCACAGATACGCAGTATTTT
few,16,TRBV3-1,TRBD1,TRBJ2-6,CASSQQGAVGANVLTF,TGTGCCAGCAGCCAACAGGGGGCGGTTGGGGCCAACGTCCTGACTTTC
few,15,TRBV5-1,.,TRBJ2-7,CASSLNYGDAYEQYF,TGCGCCAGCAGCTTGAATTATGGGGACGCCTACGAGCAGTACTTC
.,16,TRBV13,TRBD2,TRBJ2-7,CASSLSGLAVGAEQYF,TGTGCCAGCAGCTTGTCTGGACTAGCGGTGGGAGCCGAGCAGTACTTC
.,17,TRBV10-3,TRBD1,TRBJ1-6,CAISGSDRGSYNSPLHF,TGTGCCATCAGTGGCTCGGACAGGGGCTCCTATAATTCACCCCTCCACTTT
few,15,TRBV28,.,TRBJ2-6,CASSYTGPGANVLTF,TGTGCCAGCAGTTACACAGGGCCTGGGGCCAACGTCCTGACTTTC
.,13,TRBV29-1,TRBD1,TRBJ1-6,CSAGDSRTSPLHF,TGCAGCGCGGGGGACAGTAGAACTTCACCCCTCCACTTT
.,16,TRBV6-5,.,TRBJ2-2,CASSYHGTFNTGELFF,TGTGCCAGCAGTTACCACGGGACTTTTAACACCGGGGAGCTGTTTTTT
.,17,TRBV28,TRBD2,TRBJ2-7,CASNRLAGFSWYNEQYF,TGTGCCAGCAATCGACTAGCGGGATTTTCATGGTACAATGAGCAGTACTTC
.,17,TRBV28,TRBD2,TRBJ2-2,CASSLGGLAGGPGELFF,TGTGCCAGCAGTTTAGGGGGACTAGCGGGAGGACCCGGGGAGCTGTTTTTT
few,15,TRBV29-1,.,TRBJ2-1,CSGRLVRESDNEQFF,TGCAGCGGTCGCTTGGTCCGGGAGTCGGACAATGAGCAGTTCTTC
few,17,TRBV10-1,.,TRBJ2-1,CASSESVGVGRFNEQFF,TGCGCCAGCAGTGAATCGGTCGGAGTAGGACGGTTCAATGAGCAGTTCTTC
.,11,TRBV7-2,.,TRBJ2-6,CASSYPHVLTF,TGTGCCAGCAGCTACCCCCACGTCCTGACTTTC
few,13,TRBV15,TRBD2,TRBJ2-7,CATRGSGAYEQYF,TGTGCCACCAGAGGTAGCGGGGCCTACGAGCAGTACTTC
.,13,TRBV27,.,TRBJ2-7,CASSQIPLYEQYF,TGTGCCAGCAGTCAGATCCCCCTCTACGAGCAGTACTTC
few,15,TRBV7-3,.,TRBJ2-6,CASSLMTAGANVLTF,TGTGCCAGCAGCTTAATGACGGCTGGGGCCAACGTCCTGACTTTC
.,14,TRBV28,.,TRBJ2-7,CASSLFLGSYEQYF,TGTGCCAGCAGTTTATTCCTGGGATCCTACGAGCAGTACTTC
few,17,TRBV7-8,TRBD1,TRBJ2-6,CASSLADRGSGANVLTF,TGTGCCAGCAGCTTAGCCGACAGGGGCTCTGGGGCCAACGTCCTGACTTTC
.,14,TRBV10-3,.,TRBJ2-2,CAIPHRANTGELFF,TGTGCCATACCCCACAGGGCGAACACCGGGGAGCTGTTTTTT